Included here is one T cell receptor beta chain sequence, with context. Its antigen remains unidentified. This sample was taken from a study of T cells in Graves' hyperthyroidism and ophthalmopathy. Overall study findings and caveats: Ophthalmopathy stood apart from stable hyperthyroidism in a 13 V-J model.

Researchers took RNA transcripts and amplified the TCR beta CDR3 regions from them. In the first-round RT-PCR of the TCR CDR3, the HTBI primer set was used. TCRdb independently ran MiXCR on the multiplex PCR reads; one entry per CDR3 protein. The table shows around 690,000 distinct CDR3 sequences, with 20% to 25% occurring only once. Each ophthalmopathy patient scored at least 3 on the Clinical Activity Score and at least 4 on NOSPECS grade, with duration under 3 months. Exclusion followed for patients with uncontrolled infection, other autoimmune disease, pregnancy or lactation. On the basis of clinical symptoms, serum thyroxine and TRAb, thyroid ultrasound and orbital computed tomography, diagnoses were made. Trimming shortened V by 5 bases and J by 5 bases, and 17 bases separated the two germline ends. Looked up from germline, CDR1 is SEHNR and CDR2 is FQNEAQ (reference sequence). There are 15 residues in the CDR3.

The genes are TRBV7-9 and TRBJ2-3; D tentatively reads TRBD1 or TRBD2 (5 bases each). The receptor comes from a man in his thirties or forties with Graves' ophthalmopathy. Sequencing used blood. CDR3 bases: TGTGCCAGCAGCCAAGGGACCGCCCGGAGAGATACGCAGTATTTT. Its protein is CASSQGTARRDTQYF.